The next 24 T cell receptor beta chains were all read from a single sample in a study of T-cell memory formation after mild COVID-19. TCRdb fed the 5' RACE reads into MiXCR, producing one record per CDR3 protein. The sample consists of about 320,000 distinct CDR3 sequences, 14% of them appearing once. Sequencing was performed on PBMCs or a T cell subset sorted from them (not recorded which). The receptors were sampled from a man aged 18 to 29 who had mild COVID-19 (a few samples of this study predate the infection). Cell type and time point are not known.

This clonotype was seen more than once but under ten times. The V gene is TRBV20-1, the J gene TRBJ2-7; the D gene could be TRBD1 or TRBD2 (6 bases each). Germline V gene sequence: CDR1 DFQATT, CDR2 SNEGSKA (reference sequence). This CDR3 region has 15 residues. The V end lost 0 bases, the J end lost 3 bases, and 15 bases lay between the germline ends. CDR3 amino acids: CSARDTIQGLYEQYF. CDR3 nucleotides: TGCAGTGCTAGAGATACAATACAGGGACTCTACGAGCAGTACTTC.

This clonotype was seen more than once but under ten times. The chain has TRBV7-2 and TRBJ1-5; TRBD1 is a possible D gene (6 bases). The germline CDR1 and CDR2 sequences are SGHTA and FQGNSA. V dropped 0 bases and J dropped 4 bases, with 13 bases sitting between them. The CDR3 contains 16 residues. CDR3 sequence reads: CASSLAGTLVNQPQHF. The CDR3 DNA reads as TGTGCCAGCAGCTTAGCCGGGACACTCGTTAATCAGCCCCAGCATTTT.

This clonotype was seen more than once but under ten times. The J gene is TRBJ2-5, the V gene TRBV6-2 or TRBV6-3; D remains ambiguous. V was clipped by 0 bases and J by 2 bases, with 10 bases between them. The CDR3 contains 15 residues. Germline V gives CDR1 MNHEY, CDR2 SVGEGT. The CDR3, as DNA: TGTGCCAGCAGTTACTCTCGGAGTCGGCAAGAGACCCAGTACTTC. This encodes CASSYSRSRQETQYF.

The genes are TRBV18 and TRBJ2-7, with 10 bases matching TRBD1. The germline V gene encodes CDR1 KGHSH and CDR2 LQKENI. This CDR3 has 16 amino acids. With V trimmed by 2 bases and J by 3 bases, 7 bases remained unmatched. CDR3 in amino acids: CASSPSGTGVLYEQYF. The CDR3 DNA reads as TGTGCCAGCTCACCATCCGGGACAGGGGTCCTCTACGAGCAGTACTTC.

This clonotype was detected only a few times. In nucleotides, the CDR3 is TGTGCCAGCAGTTACCACCGGGACTCCTCCTACGAGCAGTACTTC. It translates to CASSYHRDSSYEQYF. The chain joins TRBV6-6 to TRBJ2-7, with D perhaps TRBD2 (6 bases). The CDR3 runs to 15 residues. V was cut by 2 bases and J by 0 bases, with 11 bases left in between. Germline V lookup: CDR1 MNHNY, CDR2 SVGAGI (reference sequence).

This clonotype was detected only a few times. The chain links TRBV20-1 to TRBJ1-1; no firm D call. From germline, CDR1 is DFQATT and CDR2 SNEGSKA (reference sequence). V shed 4 bases and J shed 5 bases, with 11 bases lying between them. This CDR3 comprises 12 residues. CDR3: CSATASRTEAFF. The CDR3, as DNA: TGCAGTGCTACAGCCTCGAGAACTGAAGCTTTCTTT.

The rearrangement joins TRBV4-2 to TRBJ2-3; 11 nucleotides line up with TRBD2. CDR1 is LGHNA, CDR2 YNFKEQ, per germline. The V segment lost 1 base and the J segment 3 bases; nucleotides outside the gene matches: 3. CDR3 size: 16 residues. CDR3 in amino acids: CASSQGVAGGTDTQYF. The CDR3 nucleotides read TGTGCCAGCAGCCAAGGCGTAGCGGGGGGGACAGATACGCAGTATTTT.

In DNA, the CDR3 is TGTGCCAGCAGGGCGGATCAAGAGACCCAGTACTTC. Translated, it gives CASRADQETQYF. The chain couples TRBV2 to TRBJ2-5; no clear D. The CDR3 has 12 residues. The V end was cut by 6 bases, the J end by 2 bases, with 7 bases between. From germline, CDR1 is SNHLY and CDR2 FYNNEI.

The chain uses TRBV20-1 and TRBJ2-2; tentatively, D is TRBD2 (6 bases). With 0 bases removed from V and 0 bases from J, the gap between germline ends came to 8 bases. This CDR3 has 15 residues. Germline V gene lookup returns CDR1 DFQATT and CDR2 SNEGSKA (reference sequence). For the CDR3, the DNA is TGCAGTGCTAGAGATGCGGGATCGAACACCGGGGAGCTGTTTTTT. Translation: CSARDAGSNTGELFF.

V gene TRBV12-2 combines with J gene TRBJ1-5; the table's D call, TRBD1, was not checked against the DNA. TRBV12-2 is described as a pseudogene. This CDR3 region has 20 residues. The CDR3 nucleotides read TGTGCAAGTCGCTTAGCGGCGAGGGACATGGGACAGGGTCAGACTCAGCCCCAGCATTTT. It specifies CASRLAARDMGQGQTQPQHF.

The V gene is TRBV6-2 or TRBV6-3, the J gene TRBJ1-2; D not certain. V lost 2 bases and J lost 13, with 20 bases in between. This CDR3 is built from 14 residues. Per the germline V gene, CDR1 is MNHEY and CDR2 is SVGEGT. CDR3 sequence: CASSYTGVLPPSTF. CDR3 bases: TGTGCCAGCAGTTACACGGGAGTCCTTCCACCAAGCACCTTC.

The sample holds a few counts of this clonotype. The chain couples TRBV20-1 to TRBJ2-2; weak D call: TRBD2 (6 bases). Germline V gives CDR1 DFQATT, CDR2 SNEGSKA (reference sequence). The CDR3 extends over 13 amino acids. Trimming pared 3 bases from V and 3 bases from J, leaving 8 bases between. Here the CDR3 reads CSASGGHTGELFF. The CDR3 nucleotides are TGCAGTGCTAGCGGGGGACACACCGGGGAGCTGTTTTTT.

This clonotype was detected only a few times. J is TRBJ2-3 and V is TRBV11-2; no firm D call. Germline V lookup: CDR1 SGHAT, CDR2 FQNNGV. The V and J ends lost 1 base and 4 bases respectively, with 12 bases between them. The CDR3 runs 15 residues. DNA for the CDR3: TGTGCCAGCAGCTTAGGTCCCCTCGATCCAGATACGCAGTATTTT. It codes for CASSLGPLDPDTQYF.

The V call is TRBV7-2, the J call TRBJ2-3; 8 bases fit TRBD2. CDR1 and CDR2 from the germline V gene are SGHTA and FQGNSA. The CDR3 is 14 amino acids. Trimming took 5 bases from V and 1 from J; bases not matched to a gene: 2. Written as DNA, the CDR3 is TGTGCCAGCAGCCGAGCGGGGGGCACAGATACGCAGTATTTT. It encodes CASSRAGGTDTQYF. The full variable domain, completed using reference TRBV7-2 and TRBJ2-3, is GAGVSQSPSNKVTEKGKDVELRCDPISGHTALYWYRQSLGQGLEFLIYFQGNSAPDKSGLPSDRFSAERTGGSVSTLTIQRTQQEDSAVYLCASSRAGGTDTQYFGPGTRLTVL.

In this sample, this clonotype turned up a few times. V gene TRBV6-2 or TRBV6-3 combines with J gene TRBJ1-5; 9 bases match TRBD1. CDR3 length: 14 residues. V gave up 8 bases and J gave up 6 bases; unmatched junction bases: 8. Per the germline V gene, CDR1 is MNHEY and CDR2 is SVGEGT. The CDR3 region is CASGFGTGFQPQHF. The CDR3 bases are TGTGCCAGCGGGTTCGGGACAGGGTTTCAGCCCCAGCATTTT.

In DNA form, the CDR3 reads TGCAGTGCTCCGTCAGGGACAGGGGACGGCTATGGCTACACCTTC. This codes for CSAPSGTGDGYGYTF. The chain links TRBV20-1 to TRBJ1-2; 10 bases are a match to TRBD1. This CDR3 contains 15 residues. Looked up from germline, CDR1 is DFQATT and CDR2 is SNEGSKA (reference sequence). Trimming took 5 bases from V and 4 from J; bases not matched to a gene: 10.

The chain employs TRBV7-2 and TRBJ1-1; weak D call: TRBD1 (5 bases). Trimming removed 6 bases from V and 4 bases from J, with 18 bases in between. This CDR3 has 15 residues. CDR1 SGHTA and CDR2 FQGNSA come from the germline V gene. The CDR3 region is CASRTWAGFATEAFF. The CDR3 region has the DNA TGTGCCAGCAGGACCTGGGCAGGGTTCGCCACTGAAGCTTTCTTT.

This clonotype was detected a few times. This sequence joins TRBV6-2 or TRBV6-3 and TRBJ2-3; D is undetermined. Trimming took off 0 bases at V and 2 bases at J, with 6 bases between the two ends. This CDR3 spans 14 amino acids. CDR1 is MNHEY and CDR2 is SVGEGT in the germline V gene. The CDR3 loop is CASSYSLVTDTQYF. CDR3 in DNA: TGTGCCAGCAGTTACTCTTTGGTCACAGATACGCAGTATTTT.

The sample holds a few counts of this clonotype. This rearrangement joins TRBV28 to TRBJ2-1; 10 nucleotides align to TRBD2. Germline CDR1 and CDR2: MDHEN and SYDVKM. This CDR3 has 16 residues. V gave up 2 bases and J gave up 7 bases; unmatched junction bases: 8. The CDR3 protein is CASSLLSSGGLNEQFF. In DNA, the CDR3 is TGTGCCAGCAGTTTACTGTCTAGCGGGGGTTTAAATGAGCAGTTCTTC.

This clonotype has a handful of counts. The rearrangement links TRBV7-9 to TRBJ2-2; 8 nucleotides line up with TRBD2. Trimming removed 6 bases from V and 4 bases from J; junction bases left unmatched: 7. The germline V gene encodes CDR1 SEHNR and CDR2 FQNEAQ (reference sequence). The CDR3 runs to 15 residues. CDR3 protein: CASRPGLGGTGELFF. The CDR3 DNA sequence: TGTGCCAGCAGACCGGGACTAGGCGGCACCGGGGAGCTGTTTTTT.

This clonotype was observed a few times. The genes are TRBV4-3 and TRBJ2-4, with TRBD1 matching over 10 bases. The germline CDR1 and CDR2 sequences are LGHNA and YSLEER. This CDR3 comprises 15 residues. V lost 5 bases and J lost 8; bases outside the gene matches: 9. The CDR3 coding sequence is TGCGCCAGCAGCTATACCGACAGGGGGCGAGACATTCAGTACTTC. Translated: CASSYTDRGRDIQYF.

The chain is built from TRBV4-1 and TRBJ1-2; D is unclear. In germline, CDR1 is MGHRA, CDR2 YSYEKL. CDR3 length equals 14 residues. V shed 4 bases and J shed 2 bases, with 11 bases lying between them. The CDR3 DNA follows: TGCGCCAGCAGCCGTCCGGGTGCCAACTATGGCTACACCTTC. It codes for CASSRPGANYGYTF.

This clonotype occurred a few times. The chain has TRBV2 and TRBJ2-5, with D unresolved. Per germline, CDR1 SNHLY and CDR2 FYNNEI. This CDR3 spans 13 amino acids. V was trimmed by 6 bases and J by 1 base, leaving 9 bases between them. CDR3 DNA: TGTGCCAGCAGCCGGATGGGCCAAGAGACCCAGTACTTC. This gives the protein CASSRMGQETQYF.

The chain uses TRBV12-3 or TRBV12-4 and TRBJ1-1, with 7 positions matching TRBD1. V shed 0 bases and J 0 bases; nucleotides not matched to a gene: 7. The CDR3 extends over 17 amino acids. For the CDR3, the DNA is TGTGCCAGCAGTTTAGCGCAGGGACAGCCTATGAACACTGAAGCTTTCTTT. It encodes CASSLAQGQPMNTEAFF.